The rows below give T cell receptor beta chains drawn from one sample of a study of blood T cell repertoires in COVID-19. TCRdb's table, derived via immunoSEQ multiplex PCR, lists solely in-frame clones and lacks some. The sample shows some 400,000 clones, roughly 86% of them seen only once. Input material: peripheral blood. The receptor source for this set is a woman aged 30 to 39 with COVID-19, enrolled during active disease. Both conserved end residues are part of each CDR3. D genes are given only for firm matches. Rows give clone size only sometimes, using once, few, many, or a class for an expanded clone.

j_call clone_size d_call v_call cdr3_aa cdr3_nt
TRBJ1-2 - - TRBV27 CASSPTYLQGAYGYTF TGTGCCAGCAGTCCCACCTACCTACAGGGTGCCTATGGCTACACCTTC
TRBJ2-7 - - TRBV11-2 CASSRDSIYEQYF TGTGCCAGCAGTAGGGACTCGATTTACGAGCAGTACTTC
TRBJ2-2 - - TRBV6-5 CASSPLGTGELFF TGTGCCAGCAGCCCCCTCGGCACCGGGGAGCTGTTTTTT
TRBJ2-1 - TRBD1 TRBV9 CASSAMTGIDEQFF TGTGCCAGCAGCGCCATGACAGGGATCGATGAGCAGTTCTTC
TRBJ1-1 once TRBD1 TRBV7-3 CASSPTGTGGVTFF TGTGCCAGCAGCCCCACCGGGACAGGGGGCGTAACTTTCTTT
TRBJ2-3 - - TRBV5-1 CASSWPRTGKPTDTQYF TGCGCCAGCAGCTGGCCGAGAACAGGGAAGCCTACAGATACGCAGTATTTT
TRBJ2-1 - TRBD2 TRBV13 CASSLGLAGNNEQFF TGTGCCAGCAGCTTAGGACTAGCGGGAAACAATGAGCAGTTCTTC
TRBJ2-5 - TRBD2 TRBV9 CASSVGVSRLAVQETQYF TGTGCCAGCAGCGTGGGGGTGTCGAGACTAGCGGTACAAGAGACCCAGTACTTC
TRBJ2-7 - - TRBV7-9 CASSGTGPYEQYF TGTGCCAGCAGTGGGACTGGGCCCTACGAGCAGTACTTC
TRBJ2-7 - - TRBV1 CTPPQAGSKTYEQYF TGCACCCCCCCGCAAGCGGGGTCCAAAACCTACGAGCAGTACTTC
TRBJ1-5 - TRBD1 TRBV28 CASSLWTGGASNQPQHF TGTGCCAGCAGTCTGTGGACAGGGGGCGCGAGCAATCAGCCCCAGCATTTT
TRBJ2-1 - TRBD2 TRBV4-3 CASSQDAKTSERNNEQFF TGCGCCAGCAGCCAAGACGCCAAGACTAGCGAAAGGAACAATGAGCAGTTCTTC
TRBJ1-1 once - TRBV2 CASSVGANTEAFF TGTGCCAGCAGTGTTGGGGCGAACACTGAAGCTTTCTTT
TRBJ1-2 - - TRBV4-2 CASSHAQHYGYTF TGTGCCAGCAGCCACGCACAGCACTATGGCTACACCTTC
TRBJ2-1 - - TRBV6-5 CASSSISDTNYNEQFF TGTGCCAGCAGTTCTATTTCGGACACTAACTACAATGAGCAGTTCTTC
TRBJ2-7 - - TRBV10-2 CASSLQGYEQYF TGCGCCAGCAGCCTTCAGGGTTACGAGCAGTACTTC
TRBJ2-7 - - TRBV28 CASSFGDYEQYF TGTGCCAGCAGTTTCGGGGATTACGAGCAGTACTTC
TRBJ1-6 - - TRBV2 CASSEALGLNNSPLHF TGTGCCAGCAGTGAGGCCCTAGGACTAAATAATTCACCCCTCCACTTT
TRBJ2-5 few - TRBV5-1 CASSLDWETQYF TGCGCCAGCAGCTTGGACTGGGAGACCCAGTACTTC
TRBJ2-3 - - TRBV24-1 CATSEPQGTDTQYF TGTGCCACCAGTGAACCACAGGGCACAGATACGCAGTATTTT
TRBJ2-7 - TRBD2 TRBV5-1 CASSLAGGPYEQYF TGCGCCAGCAGCTTGGCGGGAGGGCCTTACGAGCAGTACTTC
TRBJ2-5 - TRBD2 TRBV27 CASSLAGVLETQYF TGTGCCAGCAGTTTGGCGGGAGTTCTAGAGACCCAGTACTTC
TRBJ1-2 - - TRBV2 CASSFRILRGYTF TGTGCCAGCAGTTTCCGAATACTACGTGGCTACACCTTC
TRBJ1-2 - - TRBV6-1 CASSEATNYGYTF TGTGCCAGCAGCGAAGCGACAAACTATGGCTACACCTTC
TRBJ1-2 - - TRBV9 CASSVLAGANYGYTF TGTGCCAGCAGCGTCCTTGCGGGTGCCAACTATGGCTACACCTTC